The next 20 T cell receptor beta chains were all read from a single sample in a study of blood T cell repertoires in COVID-19. Sequencing was performed with immunoSEQ multiplex PCR; in TCRdb, only in-frame clones are kept and a portion is missing. Of fewer than 80,000 clones in the sample, 78% were seen once. The sample comprised peripheral blood. These receptors were obtained from a man aged 55 to 70 with COVID-19, enrolled during active disease.

CDR3 residues: CASSINRYEQYF. CDR3 nucleotides: TGTGCCAGCAGCATTAACAGGTACGAGCAGTACTTC. V gene TRBV7-9 combines with J gene TRBJ2-7; TRBD1 might be the D (5 bases). Germline CDR1 SEHNR, CDR2 FQNEAQ (reference sequence). The V end lost 5 bases, the J end lost 4 bases, and 9 bases lay between the germline ends. The CDR3 has 12 amino acids. The entire variable domain, with the rest obtained from reference TRBV7-9 and TRBJ2-7, is as follows: DTGVSQNPRHKITKRGQNVTFRCDPISEHNRLYWYRQTLGQGPEFLTYFQNEAQLEKSRLLSDRFSAERPKGSFSTLEIQRTEQGDSAMYLCASSINRYEQYFGPGTRLTVT.

The V gene is TRBV28, the J gene TRBJ2-3; 9 bases map to TRBD2. The germline gives CDR1 MDHEN, CDR2 SYDVKM. This CDR3 spans 14 amino acids. With V trimmed by 5 bases and J by 2 bases, 2 bases remained unmatched. CDR3 sequence reads: CASSSGGLTDTQYF. The CDR3 bases are TGTGCCAGCAGTAGCGGGGGGCTCACAGATACGCAGTATTTT.

This chain links TRBV2 with TRBJ2-1, with no clear D. Trimming cost V 5 bases and J 9 bases, with 11 bases left between them. Per germline, CDR1 SNHLY and CDR2 FYNNEI. This CDR3 spans 12 amino acids. CDR3 DNA: TGTGCCAGCAGTTCAGACGGCGGTGAGCAGTTCTTC. It codes for CASSSDGGEQFF.

J is TRBJ2-3 and V is TRBV6-5; TRBD2 aligns across 8 bases. The CDR3 has 15 amino acids. After removal of 3 bases from V and 3 bases from J, the junction contained 5 bases not matched to a gene. The V gene's germline CDR1 is MNHEY and CDR2 SVGAGI. In DNA form, the CDR3 reads TGTGCCAGCAGTTATAGCGGGGCAAGGACAGATACGCAGTATTTT. Protein sequence: CASSYSGARTDTQYF.

Only one count was recorded for this clone. The chain recombines TRBV7-9 with TRBJ1-5, with TRBD1 matching over 10 bases. The CDR3 is made up of 18 amino acids. Trimming took 5 bases from V and 1 from J; bases not matched to a gene: 11. The germline CDR1 and CDR2 sequences are SEHNR and FQNEAQ (reference sequence). DNA of the CDR3: TGTGCCAGCAGCAGGACAGGGGGAATAGATGGGAGCAATCAGCCCCAGCATTTT. It encodes CASSRTGGIDGSNQPQHF. Drawing the rest from reference TRBV7-9 and TRBJ1-5, the complete variable domain is DTGVSQNPRHKITKRGQNVTFRCDPISEHNRLYWYRQTLGQGPEFLTYFQNEAQLEKSRLLSDRFSAERPKGSFSTLEIQRTEQGDSAMYLCASSRTGGIDGSNQPQHFGDGTRLSIL.

This chain connects TRBV4-1 to TRBJ1-5; D is possibly TRBD1 (5 bases). CDR3 size: 16 residues. V lost 2 bases to trimming and J lost 2 bases, with 13 bases between them. CDR1 MGHRA and CDR2 YSYEKL come from the germline V gene. The CDR3: CASSQRQDTGNQPQHF. The CDR3 DNA sequence: TGCGCCAGCAGCCAAAGGCAGGACACGGGCAATCAGCCCCAGCATTTT.

The chain recombines TRBV5-1 with TRBJ1-1; D gene uncertain. This CDR3 comprises 13 residues. In germline, CDR1 is SGHRS, CDR2 YFSETQ. Trimming removed 3 bases from V and 1 base from J, with 7 bases in between. This CDR3 reads CASSSWANTEAFF. In DNA form, the CDR3 reads TGCGCCAGCAGCTCGTGGGCGAACACTGAAGCTTTCTTT.

V usage is TRBV14 and J usage is TRBJ2-1, with TRBD1 matching 9 bases. The CDR3 is 19 residues long. Unmatched junction bases numbered 15, after V lost 4 bases and J lost 2 bases. Germline CDR1 and CDR2: SGHDN and FVKESK. Here the CDR3 DNA reads TGTGCCAGCAGCCCGCCAAAAGGGGTCGGGGACAGGGCCTACAATGAGCAGTTCTTC. This translates into CASSPPKGVGDRAYNEQFF.

The rearrangement uses TRBV6-1 and TRBJ1-5; D unresolved. Deletions cut 3 bases from V and 6 bases from J, with 9 bases between. The CDR3 sequence is 13 residues long. Germline V gene sequence: CDR1 MNHNS, CDR2 SASEGT. CDR3 sequence reads: CASSENGFQPQHF. CDR3 DNA sequence: TGTGCCAGCAGTGAGAACGGGTTTCAGCCCCAGCATTTT.

This chain joins TRBV6-5 and TRBJ2-4; a possible D gene is TRBD2 (6 bases). The CDR3 runs to 16 residues. Germline assignment: CDR1 MNHEY and CDR2 SVGAGI. Between the trimmed V and J ends, which lost 0 bases and 3 bases, there was a span of 12 bases. CDR3 coding DNA: TGTGCCAGCAGTTACTCTCGGGAGAGGGTCAAAAACATTCAGTACTTC. It translates to CASSYSRERVKNIQYF.

The rearrangement joins TRBV7-6 to TRBJ1-6; 7 bases are shared with TRBD1. This CDR3 spans 16 amino acids. With 1 base clipped from V and 5 bases from J, the junction kept 5 bases outside the gene matches. Per the germline V gene, CDR1 is SGHVS and CDR2 is FNYEAQ. CDR3 coding DNA: TGTGCCAGCAGCTTAGATCGGACAGGCAATAATTCACCCCTCCACTTT. It is translated as CASSLDRTGNNSPLHF.

The rearrangement links TRBV6-5 to TRBJ2-7; D is possibly TRBD2 (5 bases). CDR3 length: 12 residues. V shed 7 bases and J shed 7 bases, with 14 bases lying between them. The germline V gene encodes CDR1 MNHEY and CDR2 SVGAGI. This CDR3 reads CASITEEEEQYF. In DNA, the CDR3 is TGTGCCAGCATAACAGAGGAGGAAGAGCAGTACTTC.

The J gene is TRBJ1-2, the V gene TRBV27; a weak D match, TRBD1 (6 bases). Germline CDR1 is MNHEY and CDR2 is SMNVEV (reference sequence). This CDR3 has 14 residues. Trimming shortened V by 3 bases and J by 7 bases, and 15 bases separated the two germline ends. CDR3 bases: TGTGCCAGCAGTTTGGACAGCATAGGATCTGGCTACACCTTC. Its translation: CASSLDSIGSGYTF.

This sequence joins TRBV2 and TRBJ2-7; 8 nucleotides match TRBD1. CDR1 and CDR2 (germline): SNHLY, FYNNEI. The CDR3 is 14 amino acids. After removal of 9 bases from V and 6 bases from J, the junction contained 13 bases not matched to a gene. The DNA for the CDR3 is TGTGCCAGAACGATTGCACAGGGGGGTGGCGAGCAGTACTTC. Amino acid sequence: CARTIAQGGGEQYF.

This chain uses TRBV7-6 with TRBJ1-1; D is possibly TRBD1 (6 bases). The germline gives CDR1 SGHVS, CDR2 FNYEAQ. The CDR3 runs to 17 residues. V dropped 3 bases and J dropped 0 bases, with 17 bases sitting between them. The CDR3 DNA reads TGTGCCAGCAGCTTCCGCCCCTTGACAGGCGTGAACACTGAAGCTTTCTTT. Translated, it gives CASSFRPLTGVNTEAFF.

The genes are TRBV9 and TRBJ1-1; possibly TRBD1 for D (5 bases). The CDR3 length is 14 residues. V shed 0 bases and J shed 5 bases, with 11 bases lying between them. Germline V lookup: CDR1 SGDLS, CDR2 YYNGEE. The CDR3 spells CASSVGGEWTEAFF. The CDR3, as DNA: TGTGCCAGCAGCGTAGGGGGGGAGTGGACTGAAGCTTTCTTT.

CDR3 loop: CATSRGGDGNIQYF. The CDR3 nucleotides read TGTGCCACCAGCAGAGGGGGGGATGGGAACATTCAGTACTTC. The chain couples TRBV15 to TRBJ2-4, with D maybe TRBD2 (6 bases). Germline V gene sequence: CDR1 LNHNV, CDR2 YYDKDF (reference sequence). The CDR3 consists of 14 residues. V was pared by 1 base and J by 7 bases, with 11 bases between.

The chain has TRBV7-3 and TRBJ2-6; a weak D match, TRBD2 (6 bases). V was shortened by 5 bases and J by 3 bases, with 20 bases between the two germline ends. Looked up from germline, CDR1 is SGHTA and CDR2 is FQGTGA. The CDR3 sequence is 18 residues long. The CDR3 loop is CASSKMGGPLVGANVLTF. The CDR3 nucleotides are TGTGCCAGCAGCAAGATGGGGGGTCCCCTAGTTGGGGCCAACGTCCTGACTTTC.

This sequence joins TRBV30 and TRBJ1-2; possibly TRBD1 for D (6 bases). With 0 bases removed from V and 6 bases from J, the gap between germline ends came to 14 bases. This CDR3 is 14 amino acids long. The germline V gene encodes CDR1 GTSNPN and CDR2 SVGIG (reference sequence). The CDR3 DNA sequence: TGTGCCTGGAGTGTGAGCGTTGAGGGGGATGGCTACACCTTC. Its protein product is CAWSVSVEGDGYTF. Full variable domain (missing parts from reference TRBV30 and TRBJ1-2): SQTIHQWPATLVQPVGSPLSLECTVEGTSNPNLYWYRQAAGRGLQLLFYSVGIGQISSEVPQNLSASRPQDRQFILSSKKLLLSDSGFYLCAWSVSVEGDGYTFGSGTRLTVV.

The CDR3 DNA reads TGTGCTATCCGGGGTGATGGCTACACCTTC. Its translation: CAIRGDGYTF. This chain connects TRBV7-2 to TRBJ1-2; no firm D call. Germline V gene data show CDR1 as SGHTA and CDR2 as FQGNSA. CDR3 length: 10 amino acids.